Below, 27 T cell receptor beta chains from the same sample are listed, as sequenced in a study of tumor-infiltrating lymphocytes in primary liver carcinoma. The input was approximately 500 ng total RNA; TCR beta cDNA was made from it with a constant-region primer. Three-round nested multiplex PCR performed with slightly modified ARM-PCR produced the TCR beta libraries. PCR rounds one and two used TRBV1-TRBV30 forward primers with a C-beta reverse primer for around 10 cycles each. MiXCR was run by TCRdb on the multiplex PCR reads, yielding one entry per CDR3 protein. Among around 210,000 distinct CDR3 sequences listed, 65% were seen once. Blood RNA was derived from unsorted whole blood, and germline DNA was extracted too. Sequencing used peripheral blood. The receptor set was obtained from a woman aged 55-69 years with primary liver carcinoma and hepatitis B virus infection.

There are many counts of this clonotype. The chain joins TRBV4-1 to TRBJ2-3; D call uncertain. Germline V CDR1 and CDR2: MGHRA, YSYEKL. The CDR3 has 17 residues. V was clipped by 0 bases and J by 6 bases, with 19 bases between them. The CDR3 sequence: CASSQDLYSLLEDTQYF. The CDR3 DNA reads TGCGCCAGCAGCCAAGATTTGTATAGTCTGCTAGAGGATACGCAGTATTTT.

CDR3 region: CASSPSGVGGYEQYF. In DNA, the CDR3 is TGTGCCAGCAGCCCGTCTGGAGTGGGGGGATACGAGCAGTACTTC. J is TRBJ2-7 and V is TRBV7-6, with D possibly matching TRBD2 (6 bases). Germline V gene sequence: CDR1 SGHVS, CDR2 FNYEAQ. The CDR3 sequence is 15 residues long. Trimming cost V 5 bases and J 4 bases, with 18 bases left between them.

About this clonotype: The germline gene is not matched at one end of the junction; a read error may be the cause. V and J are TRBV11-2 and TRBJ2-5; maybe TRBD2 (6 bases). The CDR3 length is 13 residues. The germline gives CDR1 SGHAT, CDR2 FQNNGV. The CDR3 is CASSLDGGESQYF. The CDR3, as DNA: TGTGCCAGCAGCTTAGACGGGGGAGAGAGCCAGTATTTC.

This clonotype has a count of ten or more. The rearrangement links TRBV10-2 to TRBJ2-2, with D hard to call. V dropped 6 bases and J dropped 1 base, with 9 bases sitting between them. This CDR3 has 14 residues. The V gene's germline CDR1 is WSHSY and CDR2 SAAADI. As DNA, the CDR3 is TGCGCCAGCAGATACACAGTGAACACCGGGGAGCTGTTTTTT. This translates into CASRYTVNTGELFF.

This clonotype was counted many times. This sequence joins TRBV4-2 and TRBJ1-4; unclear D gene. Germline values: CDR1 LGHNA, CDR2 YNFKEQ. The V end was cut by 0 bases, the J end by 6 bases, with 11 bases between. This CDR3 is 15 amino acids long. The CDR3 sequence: CASSQDGSGYEKLFF. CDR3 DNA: TGTGCCAGCAGCCAAGATGGGTCCGGGTATGAAAAACTGTTTTTT.

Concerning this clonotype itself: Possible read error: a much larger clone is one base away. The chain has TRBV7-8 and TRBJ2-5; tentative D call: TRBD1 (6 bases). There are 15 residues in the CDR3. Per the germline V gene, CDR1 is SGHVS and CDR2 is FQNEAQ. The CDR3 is CASSFYGQRQEAQYF. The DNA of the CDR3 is TGTGCCAGCAGCTTTTATGGACAGAGACAAGAGGCCCAGTACTTC.

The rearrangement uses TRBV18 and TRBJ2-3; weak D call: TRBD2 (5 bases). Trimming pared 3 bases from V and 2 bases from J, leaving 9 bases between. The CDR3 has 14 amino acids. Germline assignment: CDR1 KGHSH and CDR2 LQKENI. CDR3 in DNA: TGTGCCAGCTCACCTCTAGCCCACACAGATACGCAGTATTTT. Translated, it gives CASSPLAHTDTQYF.

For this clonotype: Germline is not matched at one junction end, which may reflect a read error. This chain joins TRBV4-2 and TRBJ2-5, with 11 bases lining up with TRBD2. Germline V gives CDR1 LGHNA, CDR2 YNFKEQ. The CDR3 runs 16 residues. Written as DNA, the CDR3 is TGTGCCAGCAGCCAGGCCGGGACTAGCGGAAAAGAGACCCAGAACTTC. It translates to CASSQAGTSGKETQNF.

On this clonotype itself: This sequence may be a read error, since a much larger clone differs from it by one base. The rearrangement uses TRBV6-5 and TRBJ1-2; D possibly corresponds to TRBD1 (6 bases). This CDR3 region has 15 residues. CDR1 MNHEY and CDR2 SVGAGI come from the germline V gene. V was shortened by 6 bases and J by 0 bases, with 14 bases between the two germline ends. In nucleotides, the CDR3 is TGTGCCAGCAGGGGGGCAGATCGACCTAACTATGGCTACACCTTC. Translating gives CASRGADRPNYGYTF.

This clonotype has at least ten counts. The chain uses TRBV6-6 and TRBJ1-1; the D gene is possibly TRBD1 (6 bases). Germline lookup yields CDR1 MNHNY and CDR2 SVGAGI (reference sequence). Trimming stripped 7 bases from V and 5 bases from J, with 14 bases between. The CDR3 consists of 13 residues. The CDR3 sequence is CASTWGQGTEAFF. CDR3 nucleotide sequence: TGTGCCAGCACTTGGGGGCAGGGGACTGAAGCTTTCTTT.

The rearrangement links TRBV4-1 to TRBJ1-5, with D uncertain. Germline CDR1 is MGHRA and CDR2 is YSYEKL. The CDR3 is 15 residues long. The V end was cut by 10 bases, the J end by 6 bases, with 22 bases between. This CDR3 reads CANNQDGVVRQPQHF. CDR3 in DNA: TGCGCCAACAACCAAGACGGGGTGGTACGTCAGCCCCAGCATTTT.

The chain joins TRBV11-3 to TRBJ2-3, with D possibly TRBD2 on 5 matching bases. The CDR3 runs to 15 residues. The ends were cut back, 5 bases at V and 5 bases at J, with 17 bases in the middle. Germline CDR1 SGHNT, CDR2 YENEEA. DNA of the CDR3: TGTGCCAGCAGCATCGGGATTAGCGTCCTAGATACGCAGTATTTT. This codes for CASSIGISVLDTQYF.

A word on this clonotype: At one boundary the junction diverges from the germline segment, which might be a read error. In DNA form, the CDR3 reads TGTGCCAGCTGCCAAGTTATAGCAGCCACCGGGGAGCTGTTTTTT. It codes for CASCQVIAATGELFF. The chain recombines TRBV4-2 with TRBJ2-2; D gene ambiguous. The germline V gene has CDR1 LGHNA and CDR2 YNFKEQ. This CDR3 comprises 15 residues.

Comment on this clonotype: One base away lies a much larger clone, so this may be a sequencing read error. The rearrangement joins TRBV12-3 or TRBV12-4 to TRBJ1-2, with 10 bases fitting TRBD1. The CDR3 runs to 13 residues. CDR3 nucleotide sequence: TGTGCCAGCAGTTCCGGGACAGGGGTCGGCTACCCCTTC. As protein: CASSSGTGVGYPF.

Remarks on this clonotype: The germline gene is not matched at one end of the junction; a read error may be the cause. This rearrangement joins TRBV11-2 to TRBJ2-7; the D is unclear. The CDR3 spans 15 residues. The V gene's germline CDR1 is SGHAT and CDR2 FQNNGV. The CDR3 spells CASSLGVRSSYEHYF. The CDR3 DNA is TGTGCCAGCAGCTTAGGAGTGAGAAGCTCCTACGAGCACTACTTC.

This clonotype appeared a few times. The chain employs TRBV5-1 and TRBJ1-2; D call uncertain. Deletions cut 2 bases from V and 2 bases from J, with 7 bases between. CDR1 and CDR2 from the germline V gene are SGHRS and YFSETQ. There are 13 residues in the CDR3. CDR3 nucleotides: TGCGCCAGCAGCTTACAGCGGAACTATGGCTACACCTTC. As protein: CASSLQRNYGYTF.

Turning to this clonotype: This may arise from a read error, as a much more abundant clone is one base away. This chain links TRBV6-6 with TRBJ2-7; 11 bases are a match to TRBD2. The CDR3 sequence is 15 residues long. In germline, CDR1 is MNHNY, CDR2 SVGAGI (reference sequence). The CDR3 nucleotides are TGTGCCAGCAGACCCGGACTAGCGGGCTTCTACGAGCAGCACTTC. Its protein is CASRPGLAGFYEQHF.

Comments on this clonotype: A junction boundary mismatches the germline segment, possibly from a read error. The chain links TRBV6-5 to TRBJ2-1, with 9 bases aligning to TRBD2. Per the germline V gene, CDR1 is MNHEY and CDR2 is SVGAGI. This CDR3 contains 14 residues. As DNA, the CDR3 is TGTGTCAGCAGTCGACTAGCGGATTACAATGAGCAGTTCTTC. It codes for CVSSRLADYNEQFF.

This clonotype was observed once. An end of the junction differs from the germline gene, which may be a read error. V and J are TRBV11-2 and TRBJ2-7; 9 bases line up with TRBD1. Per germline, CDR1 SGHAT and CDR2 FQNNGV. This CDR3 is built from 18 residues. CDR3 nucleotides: TGTGCCAGCAGCAGCTCATCGGGCGGGACAGGGATCTCCTACGAGCACTACTTC. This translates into CASSSSSGGTGISYEHYF.

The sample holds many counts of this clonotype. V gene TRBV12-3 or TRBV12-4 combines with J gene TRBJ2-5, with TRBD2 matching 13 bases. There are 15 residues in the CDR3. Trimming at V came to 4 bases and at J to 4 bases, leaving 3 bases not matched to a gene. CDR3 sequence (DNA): TGTGCCAGCAGTTCGAGACTAGCGGGAGGAGAGACCCAGTACTTC. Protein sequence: CASSSRLAGGETQYF.

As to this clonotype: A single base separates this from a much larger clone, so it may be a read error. This CDR3 is CANSPVSAEKLFF. The CDR3 nucleotides read TGTGCCAACAGCCCCGTGTCAGCCGAAAAACTGTTTTTT. This chain joins TRBV12-3 or TRBV12-4 and TRBJ1-4; D is uncertain. The V gene lost 10 bases and the J gene lost 8 bases, with 17 bases spanning the gap. CDR3 length: 13 amino acids.

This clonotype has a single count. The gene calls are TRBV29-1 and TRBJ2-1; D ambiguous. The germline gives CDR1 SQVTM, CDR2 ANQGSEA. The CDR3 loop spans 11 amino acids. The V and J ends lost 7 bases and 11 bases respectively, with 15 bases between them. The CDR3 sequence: CSAVVVYKQFF. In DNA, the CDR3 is TGCAGCGCTGTGGTCGTATACAAGCAGTTCTTC.

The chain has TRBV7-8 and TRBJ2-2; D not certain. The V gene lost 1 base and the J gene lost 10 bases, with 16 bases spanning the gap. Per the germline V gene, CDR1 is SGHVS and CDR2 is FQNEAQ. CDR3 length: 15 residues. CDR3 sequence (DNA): TGTGCCAGCAGCTTAGAGAGTGGGCGCGCCGAGGAGCTGTTTTTT. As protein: CASSLESGRAEELFF.

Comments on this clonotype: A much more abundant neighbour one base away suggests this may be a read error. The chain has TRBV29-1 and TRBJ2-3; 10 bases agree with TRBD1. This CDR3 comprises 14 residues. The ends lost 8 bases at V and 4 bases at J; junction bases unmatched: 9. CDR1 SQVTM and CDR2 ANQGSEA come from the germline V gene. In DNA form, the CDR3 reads TGCAGCCTTTCCGGGACAGGGGCGTCAGATACGCAGTATTTT. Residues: CSLSGTGASDTQYF.

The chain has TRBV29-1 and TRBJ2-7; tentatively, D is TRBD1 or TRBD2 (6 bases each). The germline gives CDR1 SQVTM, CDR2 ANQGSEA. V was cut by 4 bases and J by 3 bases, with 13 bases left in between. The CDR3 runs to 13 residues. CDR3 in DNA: TGCAGCGTTGGGGGGGCAGGGGACTACGAGCAGTACTTC. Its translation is CSVGGAGDYEQYF.

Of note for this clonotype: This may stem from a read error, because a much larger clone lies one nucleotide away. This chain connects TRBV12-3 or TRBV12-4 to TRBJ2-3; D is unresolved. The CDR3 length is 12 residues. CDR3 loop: CVSSLESRTQYF. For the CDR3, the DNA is TGTGTCAGCAGTTTAGAGAGTCGTACGCAGTATTTT.

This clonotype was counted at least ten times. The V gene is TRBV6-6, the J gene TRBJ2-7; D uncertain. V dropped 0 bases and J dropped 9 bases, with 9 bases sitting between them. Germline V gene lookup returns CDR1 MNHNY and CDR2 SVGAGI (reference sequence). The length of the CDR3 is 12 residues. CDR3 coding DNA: TGTGCCAGCAGTTACTCGGGCTCCTCGCAGTACTTC. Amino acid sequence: CASSYSGSSQYF.